The sequence of this TCR beta chain was determined in a study of tumor and adjacent non-tumor tissue in lung cancer. Study information: Histology: around twelve adenocarcinoma, a couple of squamous cell carcinoma, 1 small cell lung cancer.

The CDR3 contains 10 residues. V lost 7 bases and J lost 1, with 4 bases in between. Germline V gene sequence: CDR1 SQVTM, CDR2 ANQGSEA. This clonotype appeared many times. The antigen is not known. A modified ARM-PCR protocol with three rounds of nested PCR amplified TCRbeta. TCRdb re-called the multiplex PCR reads through MiXCR, storing one row per CDR3 protein. The data show fewer than 120,000 distinct CDR3 sequences, 84% seen once. RNA was extracted from bulk tissue without any cell sorting. Between August and November 2014, newly diagnosed, chemotherapy-naive lung cancer patients underwent thoracic surgery in China. The study's findings and limits: TCR diversity was significantly greater in tumor than normal lung tissue.

The clonotype originates from a man between 65 and 79 years old with non-small cell lung cancer. The chain combines TRBV29-1 with TRBJ2-5, with no clear D. The specimen sequenced was lung tumor tissue. CDR3 region: CSGRQETQYF. CDR3 coding DNA: TGCAGCGGACGCCAAGAGACCCAGTACTTC.